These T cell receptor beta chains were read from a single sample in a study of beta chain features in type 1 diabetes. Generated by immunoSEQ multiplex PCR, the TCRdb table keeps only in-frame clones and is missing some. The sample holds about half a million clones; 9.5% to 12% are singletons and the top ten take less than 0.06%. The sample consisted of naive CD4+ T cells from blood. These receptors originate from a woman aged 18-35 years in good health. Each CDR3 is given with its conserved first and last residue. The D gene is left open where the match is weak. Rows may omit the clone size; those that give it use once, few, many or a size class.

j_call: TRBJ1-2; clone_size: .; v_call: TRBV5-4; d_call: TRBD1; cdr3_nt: TGTGCCAGCAGCACCGGGACAGGAGGCCTCTATGGCTACACCTTC; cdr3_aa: CASSTGTGGLYGYTF
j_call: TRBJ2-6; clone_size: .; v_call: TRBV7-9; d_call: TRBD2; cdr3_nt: TGTGCCAGCAGCTTAAGGGGAGGGGTCACTGGGGCCAACGTCCTGACTTTC; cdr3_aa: CASSLRGGVTGANVLTF
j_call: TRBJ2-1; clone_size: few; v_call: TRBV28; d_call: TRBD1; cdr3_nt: TGTGCCAGCAGTGGAGCCGGGACAGGGTCGGGCGAGCAGTTCTTC; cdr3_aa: CASSGAGTGSGEQFF
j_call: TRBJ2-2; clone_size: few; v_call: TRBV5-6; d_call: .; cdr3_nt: TGTGCCAGCAGCTTGATATTACCTACGGGGACCGGGGAGCTGTTTTTT; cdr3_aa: CASSLILPTGTGELFF
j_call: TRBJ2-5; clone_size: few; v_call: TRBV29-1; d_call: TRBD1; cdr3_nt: TGCAGCGTTCCCTGGGGGACAGGAAGACAAGAGACCCAGTACTTC; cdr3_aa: CSVPWGTGRQETQYF
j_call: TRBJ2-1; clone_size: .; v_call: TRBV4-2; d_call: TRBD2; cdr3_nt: TGTGCCAGCAGCCAATGGTCGGGGGGGCCCGGACACAATGAGCAGTTCTTC; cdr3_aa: CASSQWSGGPGHNEQFF
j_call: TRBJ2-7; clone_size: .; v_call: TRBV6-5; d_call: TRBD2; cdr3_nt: TGTGCCAGCAGCCGAGCGGGAGTTATATACGAGCAGTACTTC; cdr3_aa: CASSRAGVIYEQYF
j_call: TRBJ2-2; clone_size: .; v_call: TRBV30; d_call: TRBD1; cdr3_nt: TGTGCCTGGAGGCTCCAGGACAGGGACACCGGGGAGCTGTTTTTT; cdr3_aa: CAWRLQDRDTGELFF
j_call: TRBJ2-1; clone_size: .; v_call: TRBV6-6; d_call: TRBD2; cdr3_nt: TGTGCCAGCAGGGGAGGACTAGTTTACAATGAGCAGTTCTTC; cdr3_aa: CASRGGLVYNEQFF
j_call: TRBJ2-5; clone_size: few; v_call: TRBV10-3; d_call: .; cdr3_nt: TGTGCCATCAGTGGGGGTCCGCAACCCCAAGAGACCCAGTACTTC; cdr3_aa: CAISGGPQPQETQYF
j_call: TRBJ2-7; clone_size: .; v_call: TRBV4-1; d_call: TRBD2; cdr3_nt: TGCGCCAGCAGCCGCGTGATTAGCGGGGTAGTCTCCTACGAGCAGTACTTC; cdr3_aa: CASSRVISGVVSYEQYF
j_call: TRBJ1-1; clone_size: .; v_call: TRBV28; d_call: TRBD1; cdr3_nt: TGTGCCAGCAGTAGACAGGGTGGCACTGAAGCTTTCTTT; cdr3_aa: CASSRQGGTEAFF
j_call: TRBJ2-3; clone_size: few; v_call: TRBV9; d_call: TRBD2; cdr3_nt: TGTGCCAGCAGCGGGTGGCGGGAGAGGGCAGATACGCAGTATTTT; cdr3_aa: CASSGWRERADTQYF
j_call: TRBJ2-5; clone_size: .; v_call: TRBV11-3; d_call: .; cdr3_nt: TGTGCCAGCAGCCACAGACACGGAGAGACCCAGTACTTC; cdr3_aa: CASSHRHGETQYF
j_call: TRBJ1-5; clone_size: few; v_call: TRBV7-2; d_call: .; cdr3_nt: TGTGCCAGCAGCCTACTGAGGGAGGCCAATCAGCCCCAGCATTTT; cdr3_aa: CASSLLREANQPQHF
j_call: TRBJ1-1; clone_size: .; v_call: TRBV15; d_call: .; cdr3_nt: TGTGCCACCAGCAGAGGGGACACAAACACTGAAGCTTTCTTT; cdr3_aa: CATSRGDTNTEAFF
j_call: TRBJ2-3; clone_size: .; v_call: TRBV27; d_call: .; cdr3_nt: TGTGCCAGCAGTTTATTTGGGGCAGGGGGGCCAGATACGCAGTATTTT; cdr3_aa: CASSLFGAGGPDTQYF
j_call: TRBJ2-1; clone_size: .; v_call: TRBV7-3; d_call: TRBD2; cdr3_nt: TGTGCCAGCAGCATCGCTAGCGGGAGGGCCGGTGAGCAGTTCTTC; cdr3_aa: CASSIASGRAGEQFF
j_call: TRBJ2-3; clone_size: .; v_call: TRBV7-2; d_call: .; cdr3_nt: TGTGCCAGCAGCTTAGAACCGGCTAGCACAGATACGCAGTATTTT; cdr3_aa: CASSLEPASTDTQYF
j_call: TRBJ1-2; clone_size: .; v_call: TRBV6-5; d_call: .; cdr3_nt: TGTGCCAGCACTCGGGGCTATGGCTACACCTTC; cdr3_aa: CASTRGYGYTF
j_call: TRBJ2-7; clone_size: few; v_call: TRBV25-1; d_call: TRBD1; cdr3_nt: TGTGCCAGCAGTGAATTTCCCCTCAGGGGGAGCTCCTACGAGCAGTACTTC; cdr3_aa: CASSEFPLRGSSYEQYF
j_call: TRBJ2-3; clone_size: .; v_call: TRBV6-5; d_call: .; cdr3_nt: TGTGCCAGCACCACGGGTGGTGATACGCAGTATTTT; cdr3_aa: CASTTGGDTQYF
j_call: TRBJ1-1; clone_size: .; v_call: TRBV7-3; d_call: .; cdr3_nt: TGTGCCAGCAGCTTAACAACAGGGTTGTCTGAAGCTTTCTTT; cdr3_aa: CASSLTTGLSEAFF